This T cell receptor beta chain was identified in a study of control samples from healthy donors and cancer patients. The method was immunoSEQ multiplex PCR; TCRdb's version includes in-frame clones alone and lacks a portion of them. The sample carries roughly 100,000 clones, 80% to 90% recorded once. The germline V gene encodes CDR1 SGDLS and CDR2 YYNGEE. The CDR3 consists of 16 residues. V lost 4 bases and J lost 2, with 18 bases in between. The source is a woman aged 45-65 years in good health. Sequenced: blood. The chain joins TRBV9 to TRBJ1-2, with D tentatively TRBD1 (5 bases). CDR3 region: CASSPSVGAGNYGYTF. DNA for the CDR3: TGTGCCAGCAGCCCGTCGGTAGGGGCGGGAAACTATGGCTACACCTTC.